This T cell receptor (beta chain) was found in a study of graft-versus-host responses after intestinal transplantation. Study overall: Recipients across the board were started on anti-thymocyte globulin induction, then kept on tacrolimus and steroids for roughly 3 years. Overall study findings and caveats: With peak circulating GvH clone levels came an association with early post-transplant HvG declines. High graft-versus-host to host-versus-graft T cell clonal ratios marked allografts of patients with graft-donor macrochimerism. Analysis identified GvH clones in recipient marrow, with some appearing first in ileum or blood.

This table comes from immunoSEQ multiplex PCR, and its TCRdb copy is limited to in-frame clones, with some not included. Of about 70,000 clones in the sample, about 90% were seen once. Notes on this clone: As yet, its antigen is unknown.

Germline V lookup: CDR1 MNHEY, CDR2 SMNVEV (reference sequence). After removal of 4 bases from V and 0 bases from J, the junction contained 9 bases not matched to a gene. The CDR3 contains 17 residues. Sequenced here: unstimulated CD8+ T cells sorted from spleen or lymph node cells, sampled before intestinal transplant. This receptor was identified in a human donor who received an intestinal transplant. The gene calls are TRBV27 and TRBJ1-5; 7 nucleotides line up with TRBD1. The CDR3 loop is CASSSATGDYSNQPQHF. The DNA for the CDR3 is TGTGCCAGCAGTTCCGCCACAGGGGATTATAGCAATCAGCCCCAGCATTTT.